Reported below is one TCR beta chain. The antigen is unknown. This sample stems from a study of shared clonotypes between healthy human individuals. Whole-study context: Aged 18 to 49, the donors were a couple of women and three men. Donors had three CD4 naive, three CD4 memory, two CD8 naive and one CD8 memory plate apiece.

Study-wide results and caveats: The study found lower generation probabilities in non-shared clonotypes than in those shared by all four donors.

Replicate sorted-subset PCRs were loaded with around 200 ng DNA, approximately 31,000 T cell genomes. Assay: immunoSEQ multiplex PCR; the TCRdb copy retains only in-frame clones and omits some. The sample includes 2,500,000 or so clones, less than 95% seen only once; the top ten take around 0.38%. The CDR3 consists of 16 residues. Germline CDR1 is KGHSH and CDR2 is LQKENI. V lost 2 bases and J lost 1; bases outside the gene matches: 6. The sample taken for sequencing was naive CD4+ T cells from PBMCs. Subset denoted: CD45RA+ positively selected. The clonotype originates from a man aged 18 to 30 in good health. Some clones in this sample may be carry-over from other donors' samples. The J gene is TRBJ1-1, the V gene TRBV18; TRBD1 matches at 8 bases. For the CDR3, the DNA is TGTGCCAGCTCACCATTTTCCGGGACAGGGAACACTGAAGCTTTCTTT. Translation: CASSPFSGTGNTEAFF.